The 27 T cell receptor beta chains given below trace back to one sample, sequenced in a study of cytomegalovirus exposure and HLA in healthy donors. The PCR contained 60 Vbeta and 13 Jbeta primers. Here immunoSEQ multiplex PCR was the method, and the copy in TCRdb shows in-frame clones only, minus some. The data show 150,000 or so clones, nearly 80% seen once. The specimen was PBMCs. The receptors come from a woman between 50 and 59 years old in good health and CMV-seropositive.

This chain uses TRBV6-6 with TRBJ1-5; 8 bases map to TRBD1. V dropped 5 bases and J dropped 3; count of bases not matched to a gene: 6. Germline values: CDR1 MNHNY, CDR2 SVGAGI (reference sequence). This CDR3 region has 15 residues. The DNA of the CDR3 is TGTGCCAGCAGTGCCCCGGGACAGGTCAATCAGCCCCAGCATTTT. Translation: CASSAPGQVNQPQHF.

V gene TRBV28 combines with J gene TRBJ1-3; D perhaps matches TRBD1 (6 bases). CDR1 is MDHEN and CDR2 is SYDVKM in the germline V gene. The CDR3 has 14 residues. The ends were cut back, 6 bases at V and 4 bases at J, with 13 bases in the middle. The CDR3 coding sequence is TGTGCCAGCAGGTCCCAGGGGTCCGGAAACACCATATATTTT. This encodes CASRSQGSGNTIYF.

The chain couples TRBV5-1 to TRBJ2-3; the D is unclear. Germline V CDR1 and CDR2: SGHRS, YFSETQ. This CDR3 is built from 11 residues. The V end lost 5 bases, the J end lost 4 bases, and 5 bases lay between the germline ends. In nucleotides, the CDR3 is TGCGCCAGCAGTCGTTCAGATACGCAGTATTTT. It specifies CASSRSDTQYF. Filled out from reference TRBV5-1 and TRBJ2-3, the complete variable domain reads KAGVTQTPRYLIKTRGQQVTLSCSPISGHRSVSWYQQTPGQGLQFLFEYFSETQRNKGNFPGRFSGRQFSNSRSEMNVSTLELGDSALYLCASSRSDTQYFGPGTRLTVL.

This clone was seen a handful of times. The chain employs TRBV4-3 and TRBJ1-6; D call uncertain. The CDR3 is 15 residues long. Germline CDR1 is LGHNA and CDR2 is YSLEER. Deletions cut 0 bases from V and 6 bases from J, with 9 bases between. The CDR3 region is CASSQDGGRNSPLHF. DNA of the CDR3: TGCGCCAGCAGCCAAGATGGAGGACGTAATTCACCCCTCCACTTT.

V is TRBV18 and J is TRBJ2-2, with D perhaps matching TRBD1 (5 bases). Germline V lookup: CDR1 KGHSH, CDR2 LQKENI. With 0 bases removed from V and 2 bases from J, the gap between germline ends came to 10 bases. The CDR3 length is 16 residues. CDR3 protein: CASSPPSGQNTGELFF. The CDR3 bases are TGTGCCAGCTCACCACCGTCCGGACAAAACACCGGGGAGCTGTTTTTT.

The chain employs TRBV20-1 and TRBJ2-1; D gene uncertain. The germline V and J ends were trimmed by 6 bases and 4 bases, with 4 bases remaining between them. The germline V gene has CDR1 DFQATT and CDR2 SNEGSKA (reference sequence). CDR3 size: 10 residues. The CDR3 bases are TGCAGTGCCCTTTACAATGAGCAGTTCTTC. Residues: CSALYNEQFF.

This chain joins TRBV10-3 and TRBJ1-1, with 7 bases lining up with TRBD1. The CDR3 loop spans 17 amino acids. Germline assignment: CDR1 ENHRY and CDR2 SYGVKD. The junction had 10 bases not matched to a gene; V was cut back by 3 bases and J by 0 bases. CDR3 loop: CAISEVGNRGMNTEAFF. In DNA form, the CDR3 reads TGTGCCATCAGTGAAGTAGGTAACAGGGGAATGAACACTGAAGCTTTCTTT.

The CDR3 nucleotides read TGCGCCAGCGGTTCAGCGGGGGGGGAGACAGATACGCAGTATTTT. The encoded protein is CASGSAGGETDTQYF. The J gene is TRBJ2-3, the V gene TRBV10-2; 10 bases map to TRBD2. Germline V gene sequence: CDR1 WSHSY, CDR2 SAAADI. The CDR3 sequence is 15 residues long. J lost 3 bases, V lost 8 bases, and 8 bases had no gene match.

The chain joins TRBV25-1 to TRBJ1-2; D gene unclear. The V gene lost 4 bases and the J gene lost 3 bases, with 15 bases spanning the gap. Germline lookup yields CDR1 MGHDK and CDR2 SYGVNS. This CDR3 spans 15 amino acids. The CDR3 protein is CASSAPSLGDYGYTF. The CDR3 coding sequence is TGTGCCAGCAGTGCCCCCTCCTTGGGAGACTATGGCTACACCTTC.

The chain is built from TRBV28 and TRBJ2-7, with 10 bases aligning to TRBD1. CDR1 and CDR2 from the germline V gene are MDHEN and SYDVKM. With 6 bases clipped from V and 1 base from J, the junction kept 15 bases outside the gene matches. The CDR3 runs to 18 residues. The CDR3: CASSLRDRGLLFSYEQYF. In DNA, the CDR3 is TGTGCCAGCAGCCTCCGGGACAGGGGCCTACTGTTTTCCTACGAGCAGTACTTC.

The chain links TRBV7-2 to TRBJ2-7; weak D call: TRBD1 (6 bases). Germline values: CDR1 SGHTA, CDR2 FQGNSA. V gave up 5 bases and J gave up 3 bases, with 17 bases separating them. The length of the CDR3 is 15 residues. The CDR3 region is CASSTHRARDYEQYF. The CDR3 nucleotides read TGTGCCAGCAGCACCCACAGGGCCCGGGACTACGAGCAGTACTTC.

The genes are TRBV15 and TRBJ2-7, with D maybe TRBD1 (5 bases). From germline, CDR1 is LNHNV and CDR2 YYDKDF (reference sequence). Trimming removed 0 bases at V and 4 bases at J, with 7 bases between. The CDR3 has 13 amino acids. CDR3 sequence: CATSRDPGYEQYF. CDR3 nucleotides: TGTGCCACCAGCAGAGATCCAGGGTACGAGCAGTACTTC.

The chain links TRBV27 to TRBJ2-7, with 7 bases fitting TRBD1. Germline V lookup: CDR1 MNHEY, CDR2 SMNVEV (reference sequence). This CDR3 is 13 amino acids long. V lost 4 bases and J lost 3; bases outside the gene matches: 3. The CDR3 DNA is TGTGCCAGCAGTTCTACAGGGGTCTACGAGCAGTACTTC. Protein product: CASSSTGVYEQYF.

The rearrangement joins TRBV6-5 to TRBJ1-2, with 7 bases matching TRBD1. Germline V gives CDR1 MNHEY, CDR2 SVGAGI. The length of the CDR3 is 13 residues. The junction had 5 bases not matched to a gene; V was cut back by 10 bases and J by 0 bases. CDR3 loop: CATHRGANYGYTF. The CDR3 DNA reads TGTGCCACCCACAGGGGAGCTAACTATGGCTACACCTTC.

This rearrangement joins TRBV30 to TRBJ1-4; D remains ambiguous. V lost 2 bases and J lost 1, with 8 bases in between. The CDR3 is made up of 14 amino acids. Per germline, CDR1 GTSNPN and CDR2 SVGIG (reference sequence). CDR3 in DNA: TGTGCCTGGAGTAGACACCTAACTAATGAAAAACTGTTTTTT. Residues: CAWSRHLTNEKLFF.

V gene TRBV5-5 combines with J gene TRBJ1-5; D gene unclear. V lost 4 bases and J 0 bases, leaving 8 bases between the germline ends. This CDR3 is built from 14 residues. Germline assignment: CDR1 SGHKS and CDR2 YYEKEE (reference sequence). This CDR3 is CASSAEHSNQPQHF. The DNA of the CDR3 is TGTGCCAGCAGCGCCGAACATAGCAATCAGCCCCAGCATTTT.

The chain combines TRBV6-5 with TRBJ1-4, with 8 bases that match TRBD1. Losses at the gene ends were 6 bases for V and 8 bases for J; bases not matched to a gene: 8. CDR1 is MNHEY, CDR2 SVGAGI, per germline. The CDR3 totals 14 residues. This chain's CDR3 is CASRKQGVGEKLFF. The CDR3 DNA reads as TGTGCCAGCAGGAAACAGGGGGTTGGCGAAAAACTGTTTTTT.

The chain couples TRBV6-5 to TRBJ1-4; 7 bases are shared with TRBD1. This CDR3 region has 14 residues. The trim removed 6 bases at V and 8 bases at J, leaving 9 bases unmatched. Germline assignment: CDR1 MNHEY and CDR2 SVGAGI. As DNA, the CDR3 is TGTGCCAGCAGACCACAGGGGTTTGGCGAAAAACTGTTTTTT. Translating gives CASRPQGFGEKLFF.

V gene TRBV4-2 combines with J gene TRBJ2-7, with 10 nucleotides matching TRBD2. The trim removed 0 bases at V and 4 bases at J, leaving 12 bases unmatched. This CDR3 spans 18 amino acids. Per the germline V gene, CDR1 is LGHNA and CDR2 is YNFKEQ. The CDR3 is CASSQDIPASGSGYEQYF. The CDR3 DNA is TGTGCCAGCAGCCAAGATATCCCTGCTAGCGGGAGTGGTTACGAGCAGTACTTC.

The rearrangement uses TRBV28 and TRBJ1-5; TRBD1 might be the D (6 bases). Trimming stripped 5 bases from V and 4 bases from J, with 12 bases between. From germline, CDR1 is MDHEN and CDR2 SYDVKM. This CDR3 has 14 amino acids. The CDR3 spells CASSTGFQNQPQHF. The CDR3 DNA reads as TGTGCCAGCAGTACAGGGTTCCAAAATCAGCCCCAGCATTTT.

This clone has only a few counts. In DNA, the CDR3 is TGTGCCAGCAGTTTCTTAGCGGGACAGGGGAACACTGAAGCTTTCTTT. It yields the protein CASSFLAGQGNTEAFF. The gene calls are TRBV28 and TRBJ1-1; TRBD1 matches at 9 bases. This CDR3 is built from 16 residues. V lost 3 bases, J lost 1 base, and 6 bases stayed unmatched. CDR1 is MDHEN and CDR2 is SYDVKM in the germline V gene.

V is TRBV19 and J is TRBJ2-5, with D tentatively TRBD2 (5 bases). Germline V gene lookup returns CDR1 LNHDA and CDR2 SQIVND (reference sequence). The CDR3 has 15 residues. Deletions cut 6 bases from V and 10 bases from J, with 24 bases between. CDR3 protein: CASSNKEIPGGGQYF. The CDR3 DNA sequence: TGTGCCAGTAGCAATAAGGAGATACCAGGCGGAGGCCAGTACTTC.

This clone has more than one count but fewer than ten. J is TRBJ1-2 and V is TRBV5-5; D remains ambiguous. V was clipped by 3 bases and J by 2 bases, with 11 bases between them. The CDR3 loop spans 14 amino acids. Germline loops: CDR1 SGHKS, CDR2 YYEKEE (reference sequence). The CDR3 spells CASSSSYRNYGYTF. In nucleotides, the CDR3 is TGTGCCAGCAGCTCGAGCTATCGGAACTATGGCTACACCTTC.

The rearrangement joins TRBV27 to TRBJ2-7; 10 bases line up with TRBD2. CDR3 length equals 15 residues. Germline V gene sequence: CDR1 MNHEY, CDR2 SMNVEV (reference sequence). V shed 6 bases and J 5 bases; nucleotides not matched to a gene: 10. CDR3 bases: TGTGCCAGCAGCCTGGCTAGCGGGAGTCCCGACGAGCAGTACTTC. It translates to CASSLASGSPDEQYF.

In nucleotides, the CDR3 is TGTGCCAGCAGCTTAGCGCCGGGAAGCACAGATACGCAGTATTTT. Its translation is CASSLAPGSTDTQYF. The J gene is TRBJ2-3, the V gene TRBV7-2; D perhaps matches TRBD2 (5 bases). The CDR3 contains 15 residues. Trimming shortened V by 0 bases and J by 0 bases, and 7 bases separated the two germline ends. Germline assignment: CDR1 SGHTA and CDR2 FQGNSA.

The V and J genes are TRBV6-5 and TRBJ1-1; D gene unclear. Germline CDR1 is MNHEY and CDR2 is SVGAGI. The CDR3 runs to 13 residues. V was shortened by 4 bases and J by 4 bases, with 10 bases between the two germline ends. CDR3 in DNA: TGTGCCAGCAGTTCATCAGGCCCCACTGAAGCTTTCTTT. Translating it yields CASSSSGPTEAFF.

This rearrangement joins TRBV2 to TRBJ2-3; D perhaps matches TRBD2 (5 bases). The CDR3 runs to 15 residues. Germline assignment: CDR1 SNHLY and CDR2 FYNNEI. Trimming shortened V by 6 bases and J by 3 bases, and 16 bases separated the two germline ends. Here the CDR3 reads CASSLGGGSTDTQYF. The CDR3 nucleotides are TGTGCCAGCAGCCTAGGCGGTGGGAGTACAGATACGCAGTATTTT.